Presented here are 31 T cell receptor beta chains from one specimen sequenced in a study of CD8 T cells in ankylosing spondylitis. TCRdb fed the 5' RACE reads into MiXCR, producing one record per CDR3 protein. Of 200,000 to 250,000 distinct CDR3 sequences listed, about 10% are singletons. The sequencing sample was made of blood, either unsorted or a sorted T cell fraction (not recorded which). The receptors were gathered from a male donor with ankylosing spondylitis or in good health (not recorded which).

This clonotype has at least ten counts. The J gene is TRBJ2-7, the V gene TRBV27; TRBD1 agrees at 7 bases. The CDR3 loop spans 13 amino acids. Trimming took 3 bases from V and 5 from J; bases not matched to a gene: 4. Germline values: CDR1 MNHEY, CDR2 SMNVEV (reference sequence). As DNA, the CDR3 is TGTGCCAGCAGTTTCACAGGGGACCACGAGCAGTACTTC. This translates into CASSFTGDHEQYF.

This clonotype was observed a few times. This chain uses TRBV7-3 with TRBJ1-1; D is undetermined. Germline loops: CDR1 SGHTA, CDR2 FQGTGA. Trimming shortened V by 2 bases and J by 2 bases, and 9 bases separated the two germline ends. The CDR3 loop spans 14 amino acids. The CDR3 spells CASSLLHLNTEAFF. CDR3 nucleotides: TGTGCCAGCAGCTTACTGCACCTTAACACTGAAGCTTTCTTT.

As to this clonotype: This may come from a read error, since a much larger clone is one base off. The chain recombines TRBV5-1 with TRBJ2-1; no reliable D call. Trimming removed 0 bases from V and 10 bases from J, with 11 bases in between. Germline V gene sequence: CDR1 SGHRS, CDR2 YFSETQ. The CDR3 covers 13 residues. In nucleotides, the CDR3 is TGCGCCAGCAGCTTGGACGGGCCGGAAGAGCAGTTCTTC. This sequence encodes CASSLDGPEEQFF.

There are many counts of this clonotype. The chain has TRBV3-1 and TRBJ2-2; 12 bases fit TRBD2. V dropped 4 bases and J dropped 3; count of bases not matched to a gene: 6. The germline V gene has CDR1 LGHDT and CDR2 YNNKEL (reference sequence). The CDR3 covers 17 residues. The chain's CDR3 is CASSLPGLAGYTGELFF. CDR3 nucleotides: TGTGCCAGCAGCCTCCCCGGACTAGCGGGGTACACCGGGGAGCTGTTTTTT.

This clonotype occurred many times. This chain links TRBV10-3 with TRBJ1-4, with D hard to call. V lost 0 bases, J lost 8 bases, and 13 bases lay in between. The CDR3 loop spans 15 amino acids. Germline V gene lookup returns CDR1 ENHRY and CDR2 SYGVKD. The chain's CDR3 is CAISESNVIGEKLFF. Here the CDR3 DNA reads TGTGCCATCAGTGAGTCCAACGTAATAGGAGAAAAACTGTTTTTT.

Only a few counts were recorded for this clonotype. This sequence joins TRBV9 and TRBJ2-3, with no clear D. The CDR3 has 14 amino acids. Between the trimmed V and J ends, which lost 2 bases and 0 bases, there was a span of 7 bases. Germline assignment: CDR1 SGDLS and CDR2 YYNGEE. The CDR3 nucleotides are TGTGCCAGCAGCGTCCACCCCAGCACAGATACGCAGTATTTT. As protein: CASSVHPSTDTQYF.

In this sample, this clonotype turned up many times. The junction and the germline gene differ at one end; a read error may be behind it. The chain carries TRBV20-1 and TRBJ1-1; D is ambiguous. CDR1 DFQATT and CDR2 SNEGSKA come from the germline V gene (reference sequence). The CDR3 spans 12 residues. The CDR3 sequence: CSAGEMNTEAFF. The CDR3 DNA reads TGCAGTGCTGGAGAGATGAACACTGAAGCTTTCTTT.

This clonotype was seen many times. This chain links TRBV5-1 with TRBJ1-2; D remains ambiguous. Germline CDR1 and CDR2: SGHRS and YFSETQ. The length of the CDR3 is 14 residues. Trimming pared 6 bases from V and 5 bases from J, leaving 17 bases between. The CDR3 DNA sequence: TGCGCCAGCAAGGACCAGGAGATTGGGTATGGCTACACCTTC. Its translation: CASKDQEIGYGYTF. Supplemented by reference TRBV5-1 and TRBJ1-2, the full variable domain reads KAGVTQTPRYLIKTRGQQVTLSCSPISGHRSVSWYQQTPGQGLQFLFEYFSETQRNKGNFPGRFSGRQFSNSRSEMNVSTLELGDSALYLCASKDQEIGYGYTFGSGTRLTVV.

This clonotype was detected many times. This chain links TRBV20-1 with TRBJ2-5; 8 bases align to TRBD2. The CDR3 runs 13 residues. The J segment lost 9 bases and the V segment lost 3 bases, leaving 9 bases of the junction unmatched. Germline CDR1 is DFQATT and CDR2 is SNEGSKA (reference sequence). CDR3 amino acids: CSASLAGEGAQYF. The CDR3, as DNA: TGCAGTGCTAGTCTAGCGGGTGAAGGTGCCCAGTACTTC.

Details on this clonotype: One junction end disagrees with the germline gene, perhaps due to a read error. The chain combines TRBV19 with TRBJ2-3; D perhaps matches TRBD1 (6 bases). Germline-derived CDR1 and CDR2 are LNHDA and SQIVND (reference sequence). The CDR3 covers 15 residues. For the CDR3, the DNA is TGTGCCAGTAGTAACAGGGATCGGAACACAGATACGCAGTCTTTT. Protein: CASSNRDRNTDTQSF.

This clonotype was observed many times. The chain links TRBV7-2 to TRBJ2-7, with unresolved D. The V gene lost 1 base and the J gene lost 3 bases, with 10 bases spanning the gap. Germline CDR1 SGHTA, CDR2 FQGNSA. This CDR3 region has 14 residues. The CDR3 sequence: CASSLGGSIYEQYF. As DNA, the CDR3 is TGTGCCAGCAGCTTAGGTGGCAGCATCTACGAGCAGTACTTC.

Many counts were recorded for this clonotype. CDR3 coding DNA: TGTGCCATCAGTGAGTCGACAACGGTTCTTGAAAAACTGTTTTTT. It yields the protein CAISESTTVLEKLFF. The chain couples TRBV10-3 to TRBJ1-4; D remains ambiguous. V lost 0 bases and J 7 bases, leaving 12 bases between the germline ends. The CDR3 length is 15 residues. CDR1 is ENHRY, CDR2 SYGVKD, per germline.

There are many counts of this clonotype. DNA of the CDR3: TGCAGTGCTAGATCTCCGAGCGGGGGGGATGACAATGAGCAGTTCTTC. Protein product: CSARSPSGGDDNEQFF. The chain recombines TRBV20-1 with TRBJ2-1, with 10 bases matching TRBD2. Germline CDR1 reads DFQATT; CDR2 reads SNEGSKA (reference sequence). J gave up 5 bases and V 2 bases, and 9 bases lay outside the gene matches. The CDR3 totals 16 residues.

This clonotype occurred many times. The chain carries TRBV7-2 and TRBJ2-7, with D possibly matching TRBD1 (5 bases). With 3 bases removed from V and 5 bases from J, the gap between germline ends came to 11 bases. This CDR3 contains 13 residues. Germline CDR1 and CDR2: SGHTA and FQGNSA. CDR3 sequence reads: CASSFSGFDEQYF. CDR3 DNA: TGTGCCAGCAGCTTTTCAGGGTTCGACGAGCAGTACTTC.

This clonotype occurred many times. The chain carries TRBV12-3 or TRBV12-4 and TRBJ2-7; D remains unclear. The CDR3 has 13 amino acids. V lost 0 bases and J 6 bases, leaving 9 bases between the germline ends. The CDR3 is CASSLASVREQYF. The DNA of the CDR3 is TGTGCCAGCAGTTTAGCGTCCGTCCGCGAGCAGTACTTC.

This clonotype has just a few counts. CDR3 DNA sequence: TGTGCCAGCAAGGAGGTCGGGTTTTGGGGAGAAGCTTTCTTT. This codes for CASKEVGFWGEAFF. This rearrangement joins TRBV25-1 to TRBJ1-1; D remains ambiguous. The germline CDR1 and CDR2 sequences are MGHDK and SYGVNS. This CDR3 has 14 residues. The V end was cut by 7 bases, the J end by 8 bases, with 20 bases between. The full variable domain, with the rest looked up from reference TRBV25-1 and TRBJ1-1, is EADIYQTPRYLVIGTGKKITLECSQTMGHDKMYWYQQDPGMELHLIHYSYGVNSTEKGDLSSESTVSRIRTEHFPLTLESARPSHTSQYLCASKEVGFWGEAFFGQGTRLTVV.

The V gene is TRBV6-2 or TRBV6-3, the J gene TRBJ2-3, with D possibly matching TRBD2 (5 bases). Per the germline V gene, CDR1 is MNHEY and CDR2 is SVGEGT. The CDR3 loop spans 12 amino acids. Between the trimmed V and J ends, which lost 8 bases and 0 bases, there was a span of 6 bases. The DNA of the CDR3 is TGTGCCAGCGGGGAGAGCACAGATACGCAGTATTTT. It yields the protein CASGESTDTQYF.

As for this clonotype: A junction boundary mismatches the germline segment, possibly from a read error. The chain carries TRBV29-1 and TRBJ1-5; no firm D call. The CDR3 has 11 amino acids. The V gene's germline CDR1 is SQVTM and CDR2 ANQGSEA. DNA for the CDR3: TGCAGCGTTGAATCAAATCAGCTCCAGCATTTT. It translates to CSVESNQLQHF.

The chain combines TRBV20-1 with TRBJ2-7, with 7 bases lining up with TRBD2. V gave up 4 bases and J gave up 4 bases; unmatched junction bases: 10. Germline V gene sequence: CDR1 DFQATT, CDR2 SNEGSKA (reference sequence). This CDR3 spans 14 amino acids. The CDR3 sequence: CSATGGAGLYEQYF. The CDR3 bases are TGCAGTGCTACCGGGGGAGCGGGGTTGTACGAGCAGTACTTC.

Many counts were recorded for this clonotype. The chain's CDR3 is CASSVRDKNTGELFF. CDR3 nucleotide sequence: TGTGCCAGCAGCGTTCGGGACAAGAACACCGGGGAGCTGTTTTTT. The chain uses TRBV5-6 and TRBJ2-2, with D possibly being TRBD1 (6 bases). Trimming removed 4 bases at V and 1 base at J, with 11 bases between. The germline V gene encodes CDR1 SGHDT and CDR2 YYEEEE. This CDR3 region has 15 residues.

This clonotype showed up just a few times. V gene TRBV25-1 combines with J gene TRBJ2-7, with 9 bases identical to TRBD2. Germline loops: CDR1 MGHDK, CDR2 SYGVNS. With 0 bases clipped from V and 6 bases from J, the junction kept 6 bases outside the gene matches. This CDR3 has 15 residues. CDR3 in amino acids: CASSEYRASGAEQYF. CDR3 sequence (DNA): TGTGCCAGCAGTGAATATCGCGCTAGCGGGGCCGAGCAGTACTTC.

In this sample, this clonotype is medium-sized. The chain recombines TRBV5-1 with TRBJ1-1, with TRBD1 identical over 9 bases. This CDR3 has 14 residues. Germline CDR1 SGHRS, CDR2 YFSETQ. Trimming at V came to 6 bases and at J to 5 bases, leaving 8 bases not matched to a gene. The CDR3 nucleotides are TGCGCCAGCACCTTTGGGACAGGGAGGACTGAAGCTTTCTTT. Amino acid sequence: CASTFGTGRTEAFF.

The chain uses TRBV5-1 and TRBJ2-1; 10 positions match TRBD2. CDR3 length: 15 amino acids. V shed 1 base and J 8 bases; nucleotides not matched to a gene: 6. The germline V gene has CDR1 SGHRS and CDR2 YFSETQ. Here the CDR3 reads CASSLIQRGGDEQFF. DNA of the CDR3: TGCGCCAGCAGCTTGATCCAGCGGGGGGGCGATGAGCAGTTCTTC.

This clonotype has a count of ten or more. V is TRBV20-1 and J is TRBJ2-7, with unresolved D. V lost 6 bases and J 1 base, leaving 10 bases between the germline ends. Germline V CDR1 and CDR2: DFQATT, SNEGSKA (reference sequence). The CDR3 spans 12 residues. The CDR3 DNA reads as TGCAGTGCCGGCCCCTTATCCTACGAGCAGTACTTC. Translation gives CSAGPLSYEQYF.

The J gene is TRBJ1-2, the V gene TRBV5-1, with a tentative D call TRBD1 (5 bases). Trimming cost V 6 bases and J 8 bases, with 20 bases left between them. CDR3 size: 14 residues. The V gene's germline CDR1 is SGHRS and CDR2 YFSETQ. This chain's CDR3 is CASNPREGPGGYTF. The DNA of the CDR3 is TGCGCCAGCAACCCGAGGGAGGGGCCCGGAGGCTACACCTTC. The whole variable domain, filled in from reference TRBV5-1 and TRBJ1-2, reads KAGVTQTPRYLIKTRGQQVTLSCSPISGHRSVSWYQQTPGQGLQFLFEYFSETQRNKGNFPGRFSGRQFSNSRSEMNVSTLELGDSALYLCASNPREGPGGYTFGSGTRLTVV.

There are many counts of this clonotype. The chain joins TRBV5-1 to TRBJ2-3, with no clear D. CDR1 and CDR2 from the germline V gene are SGHRS and YFSETQ. CDR3 length: 15 residues. The V gene lost 2 bases and the J gene lost 2 bases, with 12 bases spanning the gap. The CDR3 reads CASSFILGPTDTQYF. DNA of the CDR3: TGCGCCAGCAGCTTCATCTTGGGCCCCACAGATACGCAGTATTTT.

This clonotype was recorded many times. The chain joins TRBV7-3 to TRBJ2-2, with D possibly being TRBD2 (5 bases). This CDR3 comprises 14 residues. The V gene's germline CDR1 is SGHTA and CDR2 FQGTGA. V was cut by 2 bases and J by 7 bases, with 11 bases left in between. CDR3 DNA: TGTGCCAGCAGCTTATCGGGGTTCGGCGGGGAGCTGTTTTTT. This encodes CASSLSGFGGELFF.

This clonotype showed up many times. The chain has TRBV20-1 and TRBJ1-2, with TRBD1 matching 7 bases. Per germline, CDR1 DFQATT and CDR2 SNEGSKA (reference sequence). The CDR3 spans 13 residues. Germline trimming cut 5 bases from V and 6 bases from J; bases unmatched to any gene: 9. The CDR3 coding sequence is TGCAGTGCTCACAGGGGCGGCAGCGATGGCTACACCTTC. Translation: CSAHRGGSDGYTF.

This clonotype was observed at least ten times. The genes are TRBV5-1 and TRBJ2-5, with 7 bases that match TRBD1. There are 16 residues in the CDR3. With 7 bases clipped from V and 5 bases from J, the junction kept 17 bases outside the gene matches. Per germline, CDR1 SGHRS and CDR2 YFSETQ. This chain's CDR3 is CASRQQSSGGWETQYF. For the CDR3, the DNA is TGCGCCAGCCGTCAGCAGTCATCAGGGGGTTGGGAGACCCAGTACTTC.

This clonotype occurred many times. The chain couples TRBV5-6 to TRBJ2-3; maybe TRBD2 (5 bases). The CDR3 has 17 residues. V shed 5 bases and J shed 1 base, with 20 bases lying between them. Germline CDR1 reads SGHDT; CDR2 reads YYEEEE. The CDR3 reads CASSETGLTKGTDTQYF. CDR3 nucleotides: TGTGCCAGCAGTGAAACTGGACTGACTAAAGGCACAGATACGCAGTATTTT.

This clonotype has ten or more counts. The chain is built from TRBV5-1 and TRBJ2-7; 7 nucleotides agree with TRBD1. This CDR3 has 14 residues. The V gene's germline CDR1 is SGHRS and CDR2 YFSETQ. Trimming took 5 bases from V and 4 from J; bases not matched to a gene: 9. The chain's CDR3 is CASRVTGDAYEQYF. Written as DNA, the CDR3 is TGCGCCAGCAGGGTAACAGGGGATGCGTACGAGCAGTACTTC.